This T cell receptor beta chain derives from a study of human T cells and chemical hapten exposure. Time point in this sample: patch test 2, 6 weeks after DPC sensitization. Treatment in this sample: therapeutic diphenylcyclopropenone sensitization with weekly scalp DPC. TCRdb passed the RACE reads through MiXCR, listing each CDR3 protein once. This sample carries 330,000 or so distinct CDR3 sequences, about 6% of them seen once, and the ten largest clones take about 5%. The CDR3 has 17 amino acids. V lost 5 bases, J lost 0 bases, and 16 bases lay in between. Germline CDR1 MNHEY, CDR2 SVGAGI. This TCR was recovered from a woman younger than 30 with alopecia areata. Some clones in this sample may be carry-over from other donors' samples. The chain links TRBV6-5 to TRBJ1-4, with a weak D call TRBD1 (5 bases). This specimen consisted of whole blood, obtained in connection with sensitization to the hapten diphenylcyclopropenone (DPC). CDR3 in DNA: TGTGCCAGCAGTAGAAGGGGATACACCGCAACTAATGAAAAACTGTTTTTT. Translation gives CASSRRGYTATNEKLFF.